This TCR beta chain was recorded in a study of long-term antiretroviral therapy in people with HIV (dated by TCRdb to about 2022). Some background on the complete study: The earliest samples were collected approximately a decade before the 2015 WHO recommendation for immediate ART, a period when ART was typically delayed until CD4 counts fell. A retrospective serial study tested whether changes in peripheral blood TRB repertoire composition and diversity were associated with ART initiation and durable HIV suppression. From 30 to 35 adults with confirmed HIV infection, the cohort provided around 180 cryopreserved PBMC samples, gathered serially across a mean of roughly 6 years (range 1-12). About 35% of the 30 participants with HIV were female. No cross-contamination during QIAcube processing turned up in test extractions that ran a monoclonal T-cell line alongside 33 polyclonal samples.

This clone was observed a single time. The specificity of this receptor is unknown. Within one base of it there is no much larger clone, and no base qualities were kept. Participants were included only if at least one PBMC sample before ART initiation and at least two post-ART samples were available. Treatment was received in the United States of America by all participants with HIV. Before DNA extraction, cryopreserved samples of about 0.95-11 million PBMC were thawed and then washed. At the time of the earliest PBMC sample, participants with HIV were aged between roughly 23 and 60 years. Each participant contributed PBMC samples from 1-4 timepoints before ART initiation and 2-8 timepoints after ART initiation, with a median of 7 samples. Serial HIV viral load, CD4+ T-cell count, ART history and demographic data were obtained for every participant. Genomic DNA was extracted from unsorted PBMC with a Qiagen kit on a QIAcube, with processing performed in batches of 12 samples.

The immunoSEQ hsTCRB v3.0 assay was used at survey level resolution to sequence the TRB variable region. TRB sequencing targeted a depth of 40,000-50,000 T-cell genomes per sample. An Illumina MiSeq with a v3 150-cycle kit was used to sequence the pooled TRB libraries. On the study's bioinformatics: Repertoire analysis ran in R within a reproducible Nextflow workflow covering QC, data transformation and analysis. LymphoSeq2, an R package for exploring AIRR-Seq data, was used to implement the custom analyses. After excluding a few samples that yielded fewer than 5000 total TRB sequences, some 190 HIV repertoires remained for analysis. Among the roughly 180 retained HIV repertoires, 55 to 60 were collected before ART initiation and around 130 after ART initiation. Repertoires were downsampled to 5000 TRB nucleotide sequences, and summary statistics were averaged over 100 downsampling iterations. Only TRB sequences with CDR3 regions of at least seven amino acids were retained for analysis. Diversity was assessed using a clonality score derived from Shannon entropy and using the Gini coefficient. Repertoire networks linked the top 5000 CDR3 amino acid sequences whenever two sequences differed by an edit distance of one. For TRB CDR3 amino acid sequences, GLIPH2 was used to predict antigen specificity groups and MHC restriction. To flag known associations with CMV, EBV, HIV or tissue antigens, CDR3 amino acid sequences were compared against VDJdb and McPAS-TCR. Pre-ART, post-ART and control groups were compared with Wilcoxon signed-rank tests and Holm-Bonferroni correction. The clones in this table, taken by TCRdb from immuneACCESS, are in-frame only. Not every clone is retained; where verified, under half of the shortfall comes from an unresolved V gene, and the cause of the rest is unknown. The V and J calls and clone size are taken from that table; D and trimming were inferred from the DNA. The sample includes tens of thousands of clones, with about 80% observed a single time. Approximately 6.5% of the sample is taken by the ten largest.

Broad study findings and their caveats: Since PBMC availability was limited, sequencing covered only the TCR beta chain, with no alpha chain pairing. Compared with controls, HIV repertoires had narrower CDR3 length ranges, and the network structure pointed to an antigen-experienced repertoire that shifted only slightly toward naive after ART. Samples dated from the mid-2000s to the late 2010s, and the ART regimens used may be less effective than current ones. Inferences about post-ART repertoire changes were limited because no data were available on ART adherence, viral resistance or therapy changes. Expanded TRB clones identified before ART initiation dominated the repertoire across all time points, though the dominance fluctuated and decreased in many PLHIV after ART. Because pre-ART samples had limited cell numbers, unsorted PBMC were profiled rather than sorted CD4+ and CD8+ T cells. ART initiation was associated with a significant increase in TRB diversity, but diversity stayed significantly below transplant donor controls even after long-term ART.

This TCR was sampled from a young man with HIV. The input for sequencing was unsorted PBMCs, taken 0.6 years after starting antiretroviral therapy.

The DNA reads as follows: TGTGCCAGCTCCCCCCCAGGGGGCTGGGATACGCAGTATTTT. This yields the protein CASSPPGGWDTQYF. The chain links TRBV4-2 with TRBJ2-3; a stretch of 8 junction bases matches TRBD1. From its cysteine to its phenylalanine, the CDR3 spans 14 amino acids. The CDR3 DNA has 42 bases and is translated from base 1. After removal of 8 bases from V and 6 bases from J, the junction retains 10 bases not matched to a gene. For CDR1 and CDR2, the germline V gene lists LGHNA and YNFKEQ.